This T cell receptor beta chain was sequenced in a study of T cell responses to AZD1222 COVID-19 vaccine. Study-level points and caveats: Seropositive at baseline were only 5 to 7 AZD1222 recipients. Spike-specific TCR repertoires showed rising breadth and depth after two AZD1222 doses.

As regards this clone: Its target is not known.

Generated by immunoSEQ multiplex PCR, the TCRdb table keeps only in-frame clones and is missing some. The data contain over 60,000 clones, approximately 90% of them singletons. The clonotype comes from an adult who received the MenACWY meningococcal vaccine as a control. This specimen was peripheral blood, taken 28 days after the second dose of the MenACWY control vaccine.

CDR3 bases: TGTGCCAGCAGCCAAGTCTCGGGGGGCACAGATACGCAGTATTTT. Protein product: CASSQVSGGTDTQYF. The chain has TRBV3-1 (or the pseudogene TRBV3-2) and TRBJ2-3, with D possibly TRBD2 on 6 matching bases. Between the trimmed V and J ends, which lost 1 base and 1 base, there was a span of 9 bases. This CDR3 contains 15 residues. Germline CDR1 and CDR2: LGHDT and YNNKEL (reference sequence).